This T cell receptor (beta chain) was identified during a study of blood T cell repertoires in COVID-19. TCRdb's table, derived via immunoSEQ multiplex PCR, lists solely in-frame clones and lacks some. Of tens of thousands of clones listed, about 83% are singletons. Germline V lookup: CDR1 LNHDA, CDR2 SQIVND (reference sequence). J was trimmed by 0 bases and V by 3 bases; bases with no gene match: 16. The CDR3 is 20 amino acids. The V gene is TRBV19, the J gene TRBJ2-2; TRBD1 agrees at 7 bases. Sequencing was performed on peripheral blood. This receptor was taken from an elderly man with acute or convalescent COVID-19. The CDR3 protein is CASSMRWNSAGGPNTGELFF. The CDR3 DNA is TGTGCCAGTAGTATGAGATGGAATTCGGCAGGGGGACCGAACACCGGGGAGCTGTTTTTT.